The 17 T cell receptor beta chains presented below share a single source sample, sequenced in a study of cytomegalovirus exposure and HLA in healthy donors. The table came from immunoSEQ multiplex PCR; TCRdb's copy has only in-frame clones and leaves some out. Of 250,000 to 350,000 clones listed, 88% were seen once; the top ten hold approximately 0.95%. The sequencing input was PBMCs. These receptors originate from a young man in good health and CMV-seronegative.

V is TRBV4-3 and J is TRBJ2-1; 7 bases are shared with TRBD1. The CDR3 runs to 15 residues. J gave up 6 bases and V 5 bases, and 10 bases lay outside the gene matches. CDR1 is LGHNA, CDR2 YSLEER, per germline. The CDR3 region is CASSVDRVGLNEQFF. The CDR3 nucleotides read TGCGCCAGCAGCGTCGACAGGGTTGGCCTCAATGAGCAGTTCTTC.

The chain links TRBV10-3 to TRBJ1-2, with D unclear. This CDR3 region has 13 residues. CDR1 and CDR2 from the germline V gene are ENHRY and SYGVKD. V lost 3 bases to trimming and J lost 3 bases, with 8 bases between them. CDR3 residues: CAISETADYGYTF. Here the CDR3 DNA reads TGTGCCATCAGTGAAACAGCCGACTATGGCTACACCTTC.

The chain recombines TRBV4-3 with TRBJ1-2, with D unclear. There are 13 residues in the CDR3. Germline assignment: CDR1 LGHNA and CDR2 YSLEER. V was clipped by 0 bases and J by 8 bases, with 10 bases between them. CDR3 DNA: TGCGCCAGCAGCCAAGACTTAGGGAGCGGCTACACCTTC. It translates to CASSQDLGSGYTF.

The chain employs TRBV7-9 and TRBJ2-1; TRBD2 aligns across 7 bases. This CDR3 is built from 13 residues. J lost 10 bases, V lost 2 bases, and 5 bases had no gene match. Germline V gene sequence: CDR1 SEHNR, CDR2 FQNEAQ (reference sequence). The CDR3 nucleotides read TGTGCCAGCAGCTTAAGACTAGCCGGGGAGCAGTTCTTC. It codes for CASSLRLAGEQFF.

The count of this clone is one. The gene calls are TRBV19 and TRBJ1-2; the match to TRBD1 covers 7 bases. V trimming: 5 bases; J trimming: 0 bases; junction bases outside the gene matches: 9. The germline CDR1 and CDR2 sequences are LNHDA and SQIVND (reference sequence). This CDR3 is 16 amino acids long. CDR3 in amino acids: CASSPLGGTANYGYTF. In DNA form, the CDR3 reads TGTGCCAGTAGTCCCCTCGGCGGGACAGCTAACTATGGCTACACCTTC.

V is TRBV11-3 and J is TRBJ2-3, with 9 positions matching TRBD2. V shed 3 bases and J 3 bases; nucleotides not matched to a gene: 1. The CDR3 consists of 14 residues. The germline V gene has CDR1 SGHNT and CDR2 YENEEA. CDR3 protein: CASSLTSGTDTQYF. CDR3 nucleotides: TGTGCCAGCAGCTTGACTAGCGGTACAGATACGCAGTATTTT.

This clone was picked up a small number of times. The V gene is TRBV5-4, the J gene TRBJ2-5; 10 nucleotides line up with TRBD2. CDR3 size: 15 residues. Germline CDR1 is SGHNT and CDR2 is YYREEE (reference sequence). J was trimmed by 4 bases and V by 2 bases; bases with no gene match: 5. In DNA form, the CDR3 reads TGTGCCAGCAGCTTAAGAGCGGGGGGGGGAGAGACCCAGTACTTC. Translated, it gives CASSLRAGGGETQYF.

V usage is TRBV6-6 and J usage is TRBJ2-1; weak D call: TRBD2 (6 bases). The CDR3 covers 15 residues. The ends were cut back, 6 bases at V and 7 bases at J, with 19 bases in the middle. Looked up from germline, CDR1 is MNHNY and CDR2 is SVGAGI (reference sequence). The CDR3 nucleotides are TGTGCCAGCAGACACAGAGGGGTAGCGGAGAATGAGCAGTTCTTC. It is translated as CASRHRGVAENEQFF.

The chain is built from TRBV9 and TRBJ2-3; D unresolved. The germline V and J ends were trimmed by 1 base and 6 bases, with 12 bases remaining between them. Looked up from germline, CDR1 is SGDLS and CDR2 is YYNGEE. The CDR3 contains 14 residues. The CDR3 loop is CASSVLSQWDTQYF. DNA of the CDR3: TGTGCCAGCAGCGTACTTTCACAGTGGGATACGCAGTATTTT.

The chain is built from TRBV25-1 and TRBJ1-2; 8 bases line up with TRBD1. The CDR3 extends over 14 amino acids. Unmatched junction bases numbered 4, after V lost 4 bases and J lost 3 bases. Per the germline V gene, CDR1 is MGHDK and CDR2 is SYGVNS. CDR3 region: CASSGQGKYYGYTF. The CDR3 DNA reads TGTGCCAGCAGTGGACAGGGGAAGTACTATGGCTACACCTTC.

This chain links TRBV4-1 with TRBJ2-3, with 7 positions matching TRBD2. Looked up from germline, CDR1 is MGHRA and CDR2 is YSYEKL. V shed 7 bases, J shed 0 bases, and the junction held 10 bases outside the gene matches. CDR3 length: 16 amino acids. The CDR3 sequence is CASTMGGVPSTDTQYF. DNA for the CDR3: TGCGCCAGCACAATGGGGGGGGTACCTAGCACAGATACGCAGTATTTT.

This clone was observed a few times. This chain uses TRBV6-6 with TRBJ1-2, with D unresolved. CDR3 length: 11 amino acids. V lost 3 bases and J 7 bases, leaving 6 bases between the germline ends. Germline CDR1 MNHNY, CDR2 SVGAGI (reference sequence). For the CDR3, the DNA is TGTGCCAGCAGTTATCAGGTTGGCTACACCTTC. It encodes CASSYQVGYTF.

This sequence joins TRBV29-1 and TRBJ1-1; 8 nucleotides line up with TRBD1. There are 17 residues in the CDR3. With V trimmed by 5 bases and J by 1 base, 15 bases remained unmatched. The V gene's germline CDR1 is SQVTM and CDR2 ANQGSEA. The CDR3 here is CSVLRRNAGTGNTEAFF. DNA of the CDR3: TGCAGCGTTCTAAGAAGAAACGCCGGGACAGGGAACACTGAAGCTTTCTTT.

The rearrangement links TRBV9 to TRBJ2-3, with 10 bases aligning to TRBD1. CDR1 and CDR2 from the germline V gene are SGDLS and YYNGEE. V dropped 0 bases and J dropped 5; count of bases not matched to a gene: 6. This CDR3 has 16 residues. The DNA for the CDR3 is TGTGCCAGCAGCGTAGGGGACAGGGGAGTTGGAGATACGCAGTATTTT. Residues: CASSVGDRGVGDTQYF.

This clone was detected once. CDR3 DNA: TGTGCCAGCAGTTTAAGCGGGGGGGCGATAGGTGGCTACGAGCAGTACTTC. It translates to CASSLSGGAIGGYEQYF. This chain links TRBV27 with TRBJ2-7; 10 bases line up with TRBD2. The CDR3 sequence is 17 residues long. The V and J ends lost 2 bases and 3 bases, in that order; junction bases with no gene match: 10. Germline V gene lookup returns CDR1 MNHEY and CDR2 SMNVEV (reference sequence).

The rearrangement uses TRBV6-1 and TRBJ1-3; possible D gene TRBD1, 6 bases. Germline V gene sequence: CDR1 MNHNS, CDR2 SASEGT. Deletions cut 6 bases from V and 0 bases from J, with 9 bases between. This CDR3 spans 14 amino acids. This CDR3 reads CASSQGFSGNTIYF. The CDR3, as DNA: TGTGCCAGCAGCCAGGGGTTCTCTGGAAACACCATATATTTT.

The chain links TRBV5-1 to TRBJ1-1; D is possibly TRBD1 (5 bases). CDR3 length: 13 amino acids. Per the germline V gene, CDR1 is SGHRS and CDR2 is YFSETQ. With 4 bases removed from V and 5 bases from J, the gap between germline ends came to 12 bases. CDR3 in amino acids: CASSGAAWTEAFF. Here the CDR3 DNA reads TGCGCCAGCAGCGGGGCAGCATGGACTGAAGCTTTCTTT.